This is a list of T cell receptor beta chains from one sample in a study of T cells in Graves' hyperthyroidism and ophthalmopathy. A single record per CDR3 protein comes from TCRdb applying MiXCR to the multiplex PCR reads. The profile shows 450,000 to 700,000 distinct CDR3 sequences, just over 45% of them singletons. The specimen was peripheral blood or thyroid tissue (not recorded which). These receptors all come from an adult woman with Graves' disease, either hyperthyroidism or ophthalmopathy (not recorded which). CDR3s include the opening cysteine and the closing phenylalanine or tryptophan. Fields, in order: V gene, D gene, clone size, J gene, CDR3 protein, CDR3 DNA. The D gene is left open where the match is weak. Not every row has a clone size; where given, it reads once, few, many or a size class.

TRBV7-9	NA	NA	TRBJ2-3	CASSPGSGDTDTQYF	TGTGCCAGCAGCCCCGGGAGCGGCGACACAGATACGCAGTATTTT
TRBV5-1	NA	NA	TRBJ1-6	CASSLRDSQPNSPLHF	TGCGCCAGCAGCTTACGTGACAGCCAACCTAATTCACCCCTCCACTTT
TRBV6-1	NA	many	TRBJ1-4	CASSEAGRTAKLFF	TGTGCCAGCAGTGAAGCCGGGCGGACGGCCAAACTGTTTTTT
TRBV15	NA	NA	TRBJ1-4	CATRHPGETEKLFF	TGTGCCACCCGACATCCGGGGGAAACTGAAAAACTGTTTTTT
TRBV10-3	NA	NA	TRBJ2-7	CAISGRQAYEQYF	TGTGCCATCAGTGGTCGCCAGGCCTACGAGCAGTACTTC
TRBV6-1	NA	many	TRBJ1-4	CASRDGLINEKLFF	TGTGCCAGCAGGGACGGGTTAATTAATGAAAAACTGTTTTTT
TRBV12-3/TRBV12-4	NA	many	TRBJ1-5	CASSRAGGGQPQHF	TGTGCCAGCAGTCGTGCCGGGGGAGGACAGCCCCAGCATTTT
TRBV9	NA	NA	TRBJ1-1	CASSPHAGTYGGTEAFF	TGTGCCAGCAGCCCTCACGCCGGGACCTACGGGGGCACTGAAGCTTTCTTT
TRBV15	TRBD1	many	TRBJ1-5	CATSRETGLSQPQHF	TGTGCCACCAGCAGAGAGACAGGGTTGAGTCAGCCCCAGCATTTT
TRBV7-2	TRBD1	NA	TRBJ1-2	CASSLRQGGSKVGYTF	TGTGCCAGCAGCTTACGACAGGGTGGCTCGAAAGTTGGCTACACCTTC
TRBV20-1	NA	many	TRBJ2-7	CSARDLAPEGREQYF	TGCAGTGCTAGAGATTTAGCGCCGGAAGGTAGGGAGCAGTACTTC
TRBV28	TRBD1	NA	TRBJ2-7	CASSLPDRGMYEQYF	TGTGCCAGCAGTCTTCCGGACAGGGGGATGTACGAGCAGTACTTC
TRBV5-1	TRBD1	many	TRBJ2-2	CASSGGQPTGELFF	TGCGCCAGCAGCGGGGGACAGCCCACCGGGGAGCTGTTTTTT
TRBV20-1	NA	many	TRBJ1-1	CSASRQTNTEAFF	TGCAGTGCTAGCCGCCAGACAAACACTGAAGCTTTCTTT
TRBV5-6	TRBD1	NA	TRBJ2-6	CASSFPGTDSGANVLTF	TGTGCCAGCAGCTTTCCCGGGACAGACTCTGGGGCCAACGTCCTGACTTTC
TRBV10-3	TRBD1	NA	TRBJ1-2	CAIANRGARYGYTF	TGTGCCATTGCCAACAGGGGAGCCCGCTATGGCTACACCTTC
TRBV7-9	TRBD1	many	TRBJ2-2	CASSRRGKTGLIDTGELFF	TGTGCCAGCAGCCGTAGGGGCAAGACAGGGTTGATCGACACCGGGGAGCTGTTTTTT